This is a list of T cell receptor beta chains from one sample in a study of Ad26.COV2.S vaccination and SARS-CoV-2 variants. Data came from immunoSEQ multiplex PCR; TCRdb stores just in-frame clones and leaves some out. Of about 350,000 clones listed, 88% are singletons. Material: peripheral blood, obtained in a trial of Ad26.COV2.S vaccine versus placebo. The receptors here all came from a person between 18 and 65 years old who received the Ad26.COV2.S COVID-19 vaccine or a placebo. Both conserved end residues are part of each CDR3. D genes are given only for firm matches. A row's size may be missing; if present it is once, few, many or a size class.

d_call | j_call | clone_size | v_call | cdr3_aa | cdr3_nt
. | TRBJ1-1 | . | TRBV6-5 | CASSYLQGEAFF | TGTGCCAGCAGTTACCTACAGGGAGAAGCTTTCTTT
TRBD1 | TRBJ1-1 | . | TRBV9 | CASSVVGTGDGAFF | TGTGCCAGCAGCGTAGTTGGGACAGGGGATGGAGCTTTCTTT
. | TRBJ1-5 | . | TRBV2 | CASSIRSSNQPQHF | TGTGCCAGCAGTATCAGAAGCAGCAATCAGCCCCAGCATTTT
TRBD1 | TRBJ1-2 | once | TRBV6-2/TRBV6-3 | CASSLTGGYGYTF | TGTGCCAGCAGCCTAACAGGGGGCTATGGCTACACCTTC
TRBD1 | TRBJ1-2 | . | TRBV6-5 | CASTRGDRANGYTF | TGTGCCAGCACTCGGGGGGACAGGGCGAATGGCTACACCTTC
TRBD1 | TRBJ1-2 | few | TRBV25-1 | CASSEFSTGEGYTF | TGTGCCAGCAGTGAATTTTCCACAGGGGAAGGCTACACCTTC
TRBD1 | TRBJ1-1 | . | TRBV11-2 | CASSLGTGNTEAFF | TGTGCCAGCAGCTTAGGGACAGGCAACACTGAAGCTTTCTTT
. | TRBJ2-5 | . | TRBV7-8 | CASSLSGQETQYF | TGTGCCAGCAGCTTATCAGGGCAAGAGACCCAGTACTTC
TRBD2 | TRBJ2-7 | . | TRBV19 | CASSPRLAGDYEQYF | TGTGCCAGTAGTCCCAGACTAGCGGGGGACTACGAGCAGTACTTC
. | TRBJ1-1 | . | TRBV7-2 | CASSLGYTEAFF | TGTGCCAGCAGCTTAGGATACACTGAAGCTTTCTTT
. | TRBJ2-7 | . | TRBV14 | CASSQEWPSSYEQYF | TGTGCCAGCAGCCAAGAGTGGCCGTCCTCCTACGAGCAGTACTTC
TRBD1 | TRBJ2-2 | once | TRBV5-1 | CASSADRQGGELFF | TGCGCCAGCAGCGCGGACAGGCAGGGCGGGGAGCTGTTTTTT
. | TRBJ2-7 | . | TRBV29-1 | CSVRNRRTYEQYF | TGCAGCGTGAGGAACAGGAGGACCTACGAGCAGTACTTC
. | TRBJ2-4 | few | TRBV6-2/TRBV6-3 | CASSLTVNLAKNIQYF | TGTGCCAGCAGCTTGACAGTCAACTTAGCCAAAAACATTCAGTACTTC
TRBD1 | TRBJ2-1 | . | TRBV15 | CATSRGDRYNEQFF | TGTGCCACCAGCAGGGGGGACAGGTACAATGAGCAGTTCTTC
. | TRBJ2-5 | . | TRBV11-1 | CASSLGLEETQYF | TGTGCCAGCAGCTTAGGACTTGAAGAGACCCAGTACTTC
. | TRBJ2-2 | . | TRBV25-1 | CASRWDTTGELFF | TGTGCCAGCAGGTGGGACACCACCGGGGAGCTGTTTTTT
. | TRBJ1-2 | . | TRBV30 | CASHPGYTF | TGTGCCTCACATCCGGGCTACACCTTC
. | TRBJ1-3 | . | TRBV7-6 | CASSLLLDSGSGNTIYF | TGTGCCAGCAGCTTGCTACTGGATTCGGGCTCTGGAAACACCATATATTTT
. | TRBJ1-1 | . | TRBV5-4 | CASSLGAGQLEAFF | TGTGCCAGCAGCTTGGGGGCGGGACAACTTGAAGCTTTCTTT
TRBD1 | TRBJ1-1 | . | TRBV9 | CASSVGQGTQAFF | TGTGCCAGCAGCGTAGGACAGGGAACTCAGGCTTTCTTT
TRBD1 | TRBJ1-4 | . | TRBV5-8 | CASSSDGDRGYEKLFF | TGTGCCAGCAGCTCCGACGGGGACAGGGGATATGAAAAACTGTTTTTT
. | TRBJ2-1 | . | TRBV10-3 | CAIGGHNEQFF | TGTGCCATCGGGGGACACAATGAGCAGTTCTTC
. | TRBJ2-2 | . | TRBV4-3 | CASSQGAVTNTGELFF | TGCGCCAGCAGCCAAGGAGCGGTGACGAACACCGGGGAGCTGTTTTTT
. | TRBJ2-5 | . | TRBV11-3 | CASSRGLGRPYQETQYF | TGTGCCAGCAGCCGGGGCCTGGGACGGCCGTACCAAGAGACCCAGTACTTC
TRBD2 | TRBJ2-1 | . | TRBV5-4 | CASSLSHWTSGDNEQFF | TGTGCCAGCAGCTTAAGTCACTGGACTAGCGGCGACAATGAGCAGTTCTTC
. | TRBJ1-2 | once | TRBV6-5 | CASSYSSGIGTYGYTF | TGTGCCAGCAGTTATTCTTCGGGGATCGGTACCTATGGCTACACCTTC
. | TRBJ1-5 | . | TRBV7-2 | CASATVRDQPQHF | TGTGCCAGCGCGACAGTTAGGGATCAGCCCCAGCATTTT
. | TRBJ2-3 | . | TRBV4-1 | CASSPLSADTQYF | TGCGCCAGCAGTCCCCTTAGCGCAGATACGCAGTATTTT
. | TRBJ2-1 | once | TRBV25-1 | CASSEGSEQFF | TGTGCCAGCAGTGAAGGAAGTGAGCAGTTCTTC